The source of this T cell receptor beta chain is a study of blood T cell repertoires in COVID-19. Across the whole study: There were acute and convalescent COVID-19 samples, and they came from the United States, Italy and Spain. PBMCs, B-cell-depleted T cells, or T cells were the source of the cDNA or gDNA that made up the material.

Seattle cases were enrolled at active infection and followed longitudinally. Germline V gene data show CDR1 as SGHTA and CDR2 as FQGNSA. Between the trimmed V and J ends, which lost 1 base and 6 bases, there was a span of 8 bases. This CDR3 contains 13 residues. As originally analysed: Reference gene primer amplification gave nucleated cell count estimates. The data were produced by immunoSEQ multiplex PCR, yet TCRdb's version contains in-frame clones alone and is incomplete. The D gene and trimming were derived from the DNA, and the V and J assignments and clone size from that table. The repertoire includes more than 300,000 clones, 85% to 90% of them detected once, and around 0.97% sits in the top ten.

This chain connects TRBV7-2 to TRBJ2-3, with D unresolved. The sample was peripheral blood. The TCR comes from a woman aged 35 to 49 with COVID-19, enrolled during active disease. In DNA, the CDR3 is TGTGCCAGCAGCTTAGGATCGGAGGATACGCAGTATTTT. It specifies CASSLGSEDTQYF.